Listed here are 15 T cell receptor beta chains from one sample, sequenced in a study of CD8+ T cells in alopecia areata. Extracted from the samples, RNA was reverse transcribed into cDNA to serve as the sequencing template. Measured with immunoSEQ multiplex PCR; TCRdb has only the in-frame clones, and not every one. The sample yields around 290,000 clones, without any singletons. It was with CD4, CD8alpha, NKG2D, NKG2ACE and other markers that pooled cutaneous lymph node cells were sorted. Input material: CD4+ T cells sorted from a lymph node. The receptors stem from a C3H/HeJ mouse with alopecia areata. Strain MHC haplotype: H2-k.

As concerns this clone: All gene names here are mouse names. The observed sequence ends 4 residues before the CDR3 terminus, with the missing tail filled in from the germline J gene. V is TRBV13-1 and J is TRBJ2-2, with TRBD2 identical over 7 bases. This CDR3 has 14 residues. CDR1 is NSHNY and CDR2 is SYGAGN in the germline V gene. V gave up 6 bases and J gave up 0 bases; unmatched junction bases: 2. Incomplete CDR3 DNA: TGTGCCAGCACTGGGGGAACAAACACCGGG. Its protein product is CASTGGTNTG. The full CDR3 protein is CASTGGTNTGQLYF.

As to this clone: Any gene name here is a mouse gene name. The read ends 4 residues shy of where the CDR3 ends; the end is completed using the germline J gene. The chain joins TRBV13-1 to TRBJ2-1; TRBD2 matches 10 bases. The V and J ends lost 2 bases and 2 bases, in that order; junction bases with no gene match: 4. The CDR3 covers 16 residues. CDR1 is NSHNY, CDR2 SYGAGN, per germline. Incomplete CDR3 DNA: TGTGCCAGCAGTGACTGGGGGGGCGCGCACTATGCT. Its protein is CASSDWGGAHYA. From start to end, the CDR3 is CASSDWGGAHYAEQFF.

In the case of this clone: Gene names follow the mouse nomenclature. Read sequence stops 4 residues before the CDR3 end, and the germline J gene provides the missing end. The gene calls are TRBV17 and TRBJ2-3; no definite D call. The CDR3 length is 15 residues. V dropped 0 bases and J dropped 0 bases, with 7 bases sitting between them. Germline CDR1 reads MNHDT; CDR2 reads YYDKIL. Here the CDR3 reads CASSRETPSAETLYF. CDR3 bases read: TGTGCTAGCAGTAGAGAGACACCTAGTGCAGAA.

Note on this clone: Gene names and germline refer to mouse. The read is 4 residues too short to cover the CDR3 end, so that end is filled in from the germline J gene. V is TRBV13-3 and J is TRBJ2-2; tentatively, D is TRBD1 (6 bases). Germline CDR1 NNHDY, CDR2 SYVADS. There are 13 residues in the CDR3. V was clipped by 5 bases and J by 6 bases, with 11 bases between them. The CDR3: CASRLQGSGQLYF. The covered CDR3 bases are TGTGCCAGCAGACTTCAGGGGTCCGGG.

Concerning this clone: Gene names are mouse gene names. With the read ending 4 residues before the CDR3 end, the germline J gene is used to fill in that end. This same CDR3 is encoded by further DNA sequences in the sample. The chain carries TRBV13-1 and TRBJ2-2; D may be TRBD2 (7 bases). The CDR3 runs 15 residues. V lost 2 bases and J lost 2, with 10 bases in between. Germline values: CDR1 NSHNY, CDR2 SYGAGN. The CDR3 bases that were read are TGTGCCAGCAGTGAGTGGGGGGCGAACACCGGG. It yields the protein CASSEWGANTG. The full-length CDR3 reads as CASSEWGANTGQLYF.

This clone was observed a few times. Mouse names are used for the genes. The CDR3 DNA, read in part, is TGTGCCAGCAGGGACAGGGGGCCTTCCTATAATTCGCCC. This codes for CASRDRGPSYNSP. The whole CDR3 protein is CASRDRGPSYNSPLYF. V and J are TRBV19 and TRBJ1-6, with 11 bases aligning to TRBD1. Coverage ceases 3 residues before the CDR3 finishes, and the germline J gene fills in the end. TRBJ1-6 is designated an ORF whose function remains uncertain. With 5 bases clipped from V and 0 bases from J, the junction kept 1 base outside the gene matches. The CDR3 is made up of 16 amino acids. Germline V gene sequence: CDR1 FNHDT, CDR2 SITEND (reference sequence).

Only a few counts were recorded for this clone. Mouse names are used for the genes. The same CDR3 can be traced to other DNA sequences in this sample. The CDR3: CASSGTVNQDTQYF. The covered CDR3 bases are TGTGCCAGCAGCGGGACAGTTAACCAAGAC. J is TRBJ2-5 and V is TRBV13-1; 7 bases line up with TRBD1. The sequence runs out 4 residues before the end of the CDR3; the remainder is reconstructed from the germline J gene. Germline-derived CDR1 and CDR2 are NSHNY and SYGAGN. V shed 5 bases and J 0 bases; nucleotides not matched to a gene: 3. CDR3 size: 14 residues.

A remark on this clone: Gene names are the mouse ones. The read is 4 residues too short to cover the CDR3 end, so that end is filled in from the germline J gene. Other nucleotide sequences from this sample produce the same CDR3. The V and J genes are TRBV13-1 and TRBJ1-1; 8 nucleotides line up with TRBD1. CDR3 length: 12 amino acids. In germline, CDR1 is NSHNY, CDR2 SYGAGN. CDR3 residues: CASSDDRGEVFF. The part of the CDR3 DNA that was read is TGTGCCAGCAGTGACGACAGGGGA.

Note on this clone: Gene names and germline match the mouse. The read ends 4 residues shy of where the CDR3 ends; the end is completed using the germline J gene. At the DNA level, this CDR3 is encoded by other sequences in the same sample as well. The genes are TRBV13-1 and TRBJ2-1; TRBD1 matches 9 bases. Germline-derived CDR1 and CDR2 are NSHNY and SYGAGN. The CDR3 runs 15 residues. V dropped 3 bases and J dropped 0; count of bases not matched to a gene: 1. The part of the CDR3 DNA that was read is TGTGCCAGCAGTGGGGACAGGGCTAACTATGCT. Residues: CASSGDRANYA. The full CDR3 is CASSGDRANYAEQFF.

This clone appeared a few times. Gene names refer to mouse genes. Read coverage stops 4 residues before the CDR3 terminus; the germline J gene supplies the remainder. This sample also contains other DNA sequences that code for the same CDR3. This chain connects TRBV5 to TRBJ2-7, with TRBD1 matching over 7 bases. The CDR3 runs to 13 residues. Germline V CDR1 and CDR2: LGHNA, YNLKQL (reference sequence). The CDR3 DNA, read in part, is TGTGCCAGCAGCCAAAACAGGGGAGAT. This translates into CASSQNRGD. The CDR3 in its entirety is CASSQNRGDEQYF.

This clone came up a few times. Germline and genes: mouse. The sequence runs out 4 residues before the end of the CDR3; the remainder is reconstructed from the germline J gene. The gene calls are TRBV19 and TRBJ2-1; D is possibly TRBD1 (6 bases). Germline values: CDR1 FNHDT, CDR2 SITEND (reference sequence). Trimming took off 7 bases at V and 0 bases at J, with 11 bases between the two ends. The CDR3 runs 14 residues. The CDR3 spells CASLRGYNYAEQFF. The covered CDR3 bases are TGTGCCAGCCTCAGGGGATATAACTATGCT.

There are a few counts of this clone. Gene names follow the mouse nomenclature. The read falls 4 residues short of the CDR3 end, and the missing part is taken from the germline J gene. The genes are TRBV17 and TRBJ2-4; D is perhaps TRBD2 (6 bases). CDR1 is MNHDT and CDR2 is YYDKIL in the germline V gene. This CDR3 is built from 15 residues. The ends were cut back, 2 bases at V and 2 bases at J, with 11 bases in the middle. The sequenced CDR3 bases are TGTGCTAGCAGTAGAAAACTGGGATTTCAAAAC. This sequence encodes CASSRKLGFQN. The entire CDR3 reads CASSRKLGFQNTLYF. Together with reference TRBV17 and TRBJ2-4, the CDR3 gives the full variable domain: DTTVKQNPRYKLARVGKPVNLICSQTMNHDTMYWYQKKPNQAPKLLLFYYDKILNREADTFEKFQSSRPNNSFCSLYIGSAGLEYSAMYLCASSRKLGFQNTLYFGAGTRLSVL.

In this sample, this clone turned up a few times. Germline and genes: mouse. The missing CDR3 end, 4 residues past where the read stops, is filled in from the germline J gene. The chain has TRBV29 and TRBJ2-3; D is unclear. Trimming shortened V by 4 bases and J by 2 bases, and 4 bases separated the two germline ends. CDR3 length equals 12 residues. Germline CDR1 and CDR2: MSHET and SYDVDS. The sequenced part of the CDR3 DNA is TGTGCTAGCAGTTCCCTTGCAGAA. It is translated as CASSSLAE. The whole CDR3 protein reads CASSSLAETLYF.

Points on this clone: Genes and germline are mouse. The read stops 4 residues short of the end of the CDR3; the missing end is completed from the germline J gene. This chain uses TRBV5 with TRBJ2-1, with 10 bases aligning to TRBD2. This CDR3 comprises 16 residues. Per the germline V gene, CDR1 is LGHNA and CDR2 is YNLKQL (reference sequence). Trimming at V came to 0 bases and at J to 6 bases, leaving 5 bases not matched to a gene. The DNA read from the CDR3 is TGTGCCAGCAGCCAAGATCTGCTGGGGGGGCGTGCT. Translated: CASSQDLLGGRA. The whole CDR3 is CASSQDLLGGRAEQFF.

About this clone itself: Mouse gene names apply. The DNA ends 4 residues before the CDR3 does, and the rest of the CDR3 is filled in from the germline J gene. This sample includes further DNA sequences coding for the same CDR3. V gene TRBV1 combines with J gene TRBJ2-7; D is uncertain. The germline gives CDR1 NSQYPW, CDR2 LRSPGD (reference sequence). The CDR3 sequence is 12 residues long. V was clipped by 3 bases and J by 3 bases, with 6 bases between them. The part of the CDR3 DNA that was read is TGCACCTGCAGTGCTCAAAACTAT. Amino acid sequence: CTCSAQNY. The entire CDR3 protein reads CTCSAQNYEQYF. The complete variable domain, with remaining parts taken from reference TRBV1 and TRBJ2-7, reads VTLLEQNPRWRLVPRGQAVNLRCILKNSQYPWMSWYQQDLQKQLQWLFTLRSPGDKEVKSLPGADYLATRVTDTELRLQVANMSQGRTLYCTCSAQNYEQYFGPGTRLTVL.